This TCR beta chain was recorded in a study of T-cell reconstitution after alpha-beta-depleted transplantation in children. Whole-study results and caveats: There were reportedly several hundred expanded graft clones from which alpha-beta T cells came about two months after transplant. One year post-transplant, T-cell counts and diversity were largely derived from T cells produced anew. Day-60 TCRbeta diversity that was high in some patients was derived from surviving recipient T cells and thymic progenitors.

TCRbeta library preparation incorporated unique molecular identifiers. TCRdb re-called the PCR reads with MiXCR, one entry per CDR3 protein. Of some 840,000 distinct CDR3 sequences listed, 15% to 20% are singletons. Germline CDR1 is MRHNA and CDR2 is SNTAGT. This CDR3 has 18 amino acids. V shed 2 bases and J shed 11 bases, with 27 bases lying between them. Regarding this clonotype: The antigen remains undetermined.

The sequence was obtained from a male patient younger than 18 who had a stem cell transplant for acute lymphoblastic leukemia, so the T cells may come from the graft donor. V gene TRBV6-4 combines with J gene TRBJ2-2, with D perhaps matching TRBD2 (5 bases). The sample here was PBMCs, mostly from graft donor cells, taken 360 days after TCRalphabeta/CD19-depleted stem cell transplant. The CDR3 DNA reads TGTGCCAGCAGTGACGTGATTCGGGTAGGGAAGCGGCGGGTCGAGCTGTTTTTT. Its protein product is CASSDVIRVGKRRVELFF.